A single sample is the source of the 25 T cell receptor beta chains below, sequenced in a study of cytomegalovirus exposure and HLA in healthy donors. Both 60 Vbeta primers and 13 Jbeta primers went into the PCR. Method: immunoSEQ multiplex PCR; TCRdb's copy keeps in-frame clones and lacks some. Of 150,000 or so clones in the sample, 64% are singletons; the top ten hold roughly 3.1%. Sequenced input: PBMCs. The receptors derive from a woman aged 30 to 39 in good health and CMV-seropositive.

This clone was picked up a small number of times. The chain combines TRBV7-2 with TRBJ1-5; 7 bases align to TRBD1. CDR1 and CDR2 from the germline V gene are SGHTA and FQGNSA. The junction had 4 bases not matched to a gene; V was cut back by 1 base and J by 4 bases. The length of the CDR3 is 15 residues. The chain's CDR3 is CASSLVTGQNQPQHF. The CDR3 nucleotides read TGTGCCAGCAGCTTAGTGACAGGGCAAAATCAGCCCCAGCATTTT.

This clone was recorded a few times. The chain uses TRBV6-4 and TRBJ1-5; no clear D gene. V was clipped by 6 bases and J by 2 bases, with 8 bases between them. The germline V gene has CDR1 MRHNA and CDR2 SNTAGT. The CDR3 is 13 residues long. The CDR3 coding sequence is TGTGCCAGCAGCATAGCGGGCAATCAGCCCCAGCATTTT. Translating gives CASSIAGNQPQHF.

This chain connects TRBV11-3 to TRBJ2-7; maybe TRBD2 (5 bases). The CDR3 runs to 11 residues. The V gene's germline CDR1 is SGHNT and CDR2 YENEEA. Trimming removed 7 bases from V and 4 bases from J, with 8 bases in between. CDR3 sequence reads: CASKRGYEQYF. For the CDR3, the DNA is TGTGCCAGCAAACGGGGTTACGAGCAGTACTTC.

The CDR3 sequence is CASSETDEAFF. Here the CDR3 DNA reads TGTGCCAGCAGTGAGACAGACGAAGCTTTCTTT. The chain has TRBV2 and TRBJ1-1, with a tentative D call TRBD1 (5 bases). V was trimmed by 3 bases and J by 8 bases, leaving 7 bases between them. Germline V gene sequence: CDR1 SNHLY, CDR2 FYNNEI. The CDR3 is made up of 11 amino acids.

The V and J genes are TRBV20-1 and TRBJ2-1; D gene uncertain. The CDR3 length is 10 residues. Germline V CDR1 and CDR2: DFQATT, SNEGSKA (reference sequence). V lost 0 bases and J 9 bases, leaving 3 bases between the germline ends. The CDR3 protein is CSARDGEQFF. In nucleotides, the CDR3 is TGCAGTGCTAGAGACGGTGAGCAGTTCTTC.

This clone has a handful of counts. CDR3 bases: TGTGCCAGCAGAGCGGGGGTTAGCACAGATACGCAGTATTTT. This sequence encodes CASRAGVSTDTQYF. The chain combines TRBV6-5 with TRBJ2-3; 8 nucleotides match TRBD2. The CDR3 runs to 14 residues. V shed 6 bases and J 0 bases; nucleotides not matched to a gene: 2. Germline lookup yields CDR1 MNHEY and CDR2 SVGAGI.

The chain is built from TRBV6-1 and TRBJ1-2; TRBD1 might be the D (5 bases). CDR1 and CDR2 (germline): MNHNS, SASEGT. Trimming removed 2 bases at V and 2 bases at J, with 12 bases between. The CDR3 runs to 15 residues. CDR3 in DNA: TGTGCCAGCAGTGAACTCCCAGGGAAGAACTATGGCTACACCTTC. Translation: CASSELPGKNYGYTF.

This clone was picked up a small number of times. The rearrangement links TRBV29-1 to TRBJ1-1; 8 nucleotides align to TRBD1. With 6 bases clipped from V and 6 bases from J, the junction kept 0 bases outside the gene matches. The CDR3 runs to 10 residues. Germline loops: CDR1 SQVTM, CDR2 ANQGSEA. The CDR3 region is CSVQGAEAFF. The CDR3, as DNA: TGCAGCGTACAGGGGGCTGAAGCTTTCTTT.

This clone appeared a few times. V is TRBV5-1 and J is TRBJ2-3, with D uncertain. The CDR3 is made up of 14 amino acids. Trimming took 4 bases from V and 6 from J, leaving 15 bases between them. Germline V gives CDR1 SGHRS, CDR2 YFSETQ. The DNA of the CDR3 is TGCGCCAGCAGCGTAGTCCCTACTGAGGATACGCAGTATTTT. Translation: CASSVVPTEDTQYF.

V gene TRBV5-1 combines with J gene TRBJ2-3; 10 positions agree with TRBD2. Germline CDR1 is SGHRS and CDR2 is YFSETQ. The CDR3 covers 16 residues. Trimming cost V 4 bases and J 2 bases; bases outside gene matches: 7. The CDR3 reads CASSPGGTSDTDTQYF. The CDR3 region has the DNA TGCGCCAGCAGCCCAGGAGGGACTAGCGACACAGATACGCAGTATTTT. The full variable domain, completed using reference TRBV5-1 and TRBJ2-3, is KAGVTQTPRYLIKTRGQQVTLSCSPISGHRSVSWYQQTPGQGLQFLFEYFSETQRNKGNFPGRFSGRQFSNSRSEMNVSTLELGDSALYLCASSPGGTSDTDTQYFGPGTRLTVL.

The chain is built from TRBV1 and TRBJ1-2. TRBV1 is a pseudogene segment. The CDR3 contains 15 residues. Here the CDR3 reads CTSSQVERTQDGYTF. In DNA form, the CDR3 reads TGCACCAGCAGCCAAGTAGAACGGACTCAAGATGGCTACACCTTC.

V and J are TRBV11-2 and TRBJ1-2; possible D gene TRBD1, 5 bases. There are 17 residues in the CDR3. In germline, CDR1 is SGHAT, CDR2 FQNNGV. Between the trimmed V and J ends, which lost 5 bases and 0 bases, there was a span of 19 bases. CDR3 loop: CASSRGGGPTANYGYTF. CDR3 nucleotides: TGTGCCAGCAGCCGTGGGGGGGGACCAACAGCTAACTATGGCTACACCTTC.

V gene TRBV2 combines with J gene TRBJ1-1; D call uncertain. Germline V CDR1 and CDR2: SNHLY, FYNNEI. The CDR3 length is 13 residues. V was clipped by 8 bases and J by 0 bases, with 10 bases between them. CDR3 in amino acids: CASERGMNTEAFF. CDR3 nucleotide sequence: TGTGCCAGCGAACGAGGAATGAACACTGAAGCTTTCTTT.

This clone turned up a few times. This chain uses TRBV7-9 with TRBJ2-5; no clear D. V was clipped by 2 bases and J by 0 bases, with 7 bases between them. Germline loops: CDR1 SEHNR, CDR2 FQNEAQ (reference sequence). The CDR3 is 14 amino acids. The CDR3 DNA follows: TGTGCCAGCAGCTTAACAGTGTACCAAGAGACCCAGTACTTC. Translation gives CASSLTVYQETQYF.

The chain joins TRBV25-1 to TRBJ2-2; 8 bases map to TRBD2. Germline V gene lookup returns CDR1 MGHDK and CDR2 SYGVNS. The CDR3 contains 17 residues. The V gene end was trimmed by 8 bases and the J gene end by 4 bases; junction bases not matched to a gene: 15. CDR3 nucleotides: TGTGCCAGCGCATCGGGAGGGGGGGCGGGAGGCACCGGGGAGCTGTTTTTT. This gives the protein CASASGGGAGGTGELFF.

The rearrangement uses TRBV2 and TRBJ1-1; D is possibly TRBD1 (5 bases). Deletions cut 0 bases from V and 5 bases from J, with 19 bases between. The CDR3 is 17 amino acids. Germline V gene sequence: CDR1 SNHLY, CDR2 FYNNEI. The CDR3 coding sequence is TGTGCCAGCAGTGAAGCGGAGAGAACAGGCTTTAATACTGAAGCTTTCTTT. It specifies CASSEAERTGFNTEAFF. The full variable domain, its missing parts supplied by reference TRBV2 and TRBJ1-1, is EPEVTQTPSHQVTQMGQEVILRCVPISNHLYFYWYRQILGQKVEFLVSFYNNEISEKSEIFDDQFSVERPDGSNFTLKIRSTKLEDSAMYFCASSEAERTGFNTEAFFGQGTRLTVV.

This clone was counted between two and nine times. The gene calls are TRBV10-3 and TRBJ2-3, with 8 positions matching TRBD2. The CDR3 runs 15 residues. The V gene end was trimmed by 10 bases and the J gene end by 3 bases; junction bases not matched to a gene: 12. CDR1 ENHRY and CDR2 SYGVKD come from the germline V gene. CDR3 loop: CATSGGPGGTDTQYF. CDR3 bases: TGTGCCACCTCGGGGGGGCCAGGTGGAACAGATACGCAGTATTTT.

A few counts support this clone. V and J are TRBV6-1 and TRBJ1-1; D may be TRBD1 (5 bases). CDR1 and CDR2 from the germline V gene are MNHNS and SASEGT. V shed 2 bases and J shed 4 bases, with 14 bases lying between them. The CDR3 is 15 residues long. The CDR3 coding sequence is TGTGCCAGCAGTGAATATGCGGTCGGGGGCACTGAAGCTTTCTTT. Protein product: CASSEYAVGGTEAFF.

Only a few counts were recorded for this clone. Written as DNA, the CDR3 is TGTGCCAGCAGCTTTGGTTGGGAGGTAATAGTTACCGGGGAGCTGTTTTTT. As protein: CASSFGWEVIVTGELFF. This chain joins TRBV5-6 and TRBJ2-2, with D perhaps TRBD2 (6 bases). V gave up 2 bases and J gave up 5 bases, with 19 bases separating them. The V gene's germline CDR1 is SGHDT and CDR2 YYEEEE. The length of the CDR3 is 17 residues.

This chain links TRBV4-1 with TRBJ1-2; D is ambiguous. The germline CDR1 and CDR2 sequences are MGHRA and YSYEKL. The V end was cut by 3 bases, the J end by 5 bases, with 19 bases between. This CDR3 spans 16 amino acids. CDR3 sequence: CASSHPPGGDEYGYTF. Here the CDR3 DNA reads TGCGCCAGCAGCCACCCCCCGGGAGGCGACGAGTATGGCTACACCTTC.

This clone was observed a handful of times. The CDR3 here is CASSLRRREEAFF. CDR3 bases: TGTGCCAGCAGTCTCAGGCGTCGGGAAGAAGCTTTCTTT. The chain links TRBV7-2 to TRBJ1-1; D gene ambiguous. Germline CDR1 is SGHTA and CDR2 is FQGNSA. The CDR3 length is 13 residues. V dropped 6 bases and J dropped 8 bases, with 16 bases sitting between them.

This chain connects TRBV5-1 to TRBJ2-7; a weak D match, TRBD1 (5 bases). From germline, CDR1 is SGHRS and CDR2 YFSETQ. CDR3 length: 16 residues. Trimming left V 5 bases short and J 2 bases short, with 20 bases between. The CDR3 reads CASSIQDSTLPYEQYF. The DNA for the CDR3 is TGCGCCAGCAGTATACAAGACAGCACCTTACCCTACGAGCAGTACTTC.

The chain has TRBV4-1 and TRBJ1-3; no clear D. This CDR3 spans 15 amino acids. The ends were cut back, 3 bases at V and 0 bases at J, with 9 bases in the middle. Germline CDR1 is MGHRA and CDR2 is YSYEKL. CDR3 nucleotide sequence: TGCGCCAGCAGCCAGAGGATTCTCTCTGGAAACACCATATATTTT. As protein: CASSQRILSGNTIYF.

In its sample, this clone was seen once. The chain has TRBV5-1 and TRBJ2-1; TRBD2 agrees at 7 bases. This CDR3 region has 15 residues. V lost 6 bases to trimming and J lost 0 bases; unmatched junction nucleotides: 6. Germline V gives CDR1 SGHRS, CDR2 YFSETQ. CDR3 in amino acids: CASTGAGSSYNEQFF. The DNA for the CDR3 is TGCGCCAGCACCGGAGCGGGGAGCTCCTACAATGAGCAGTTCTTC.

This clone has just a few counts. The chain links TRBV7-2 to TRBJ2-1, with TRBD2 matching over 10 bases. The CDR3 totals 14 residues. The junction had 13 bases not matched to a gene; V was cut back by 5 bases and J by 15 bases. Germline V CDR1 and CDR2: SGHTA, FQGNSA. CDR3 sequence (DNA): TGTGCCAGCAGCCCCGACCACAGTAGCGGGAGGTGGTTCTTC. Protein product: CASSPDHSSGRWFF.